The following is a T cell receptor (beta chain) sequence with its context. In the authors' methods: The authors estimated nucleated cell counts from reference gene primer amplification. Libraries were prepared by immunoSEQ multiplex PCR; TCRdb keeps only in-frame clonotypes and omits some of them. The D gene and trimming were derived from the DNA, and the V and J assignments and clone size from that table. The data contain about 80,000 clones, around 88% of them singletons. Trimming shortened V by 5 bases and J by 7 bases, and 20 bases separated the two germline ends. The CDR3 contains 15 residues. Germline CDR1 is MNHEY and CDR2 is SVGAGI. The data were obtained in a study of blood T cell repertoires in COVID-19. Study overall: Whether acute or convalescent, the COVID-19 samples came from the United States, Italy and Spain. The analysed material was cDNA or gDNA that came from T cells, B-cell-depleted T cells, or PBMCs.

V is TRBV6-5 and J is TRBJ2-5; maybe TRBD2 (7 bases). This clonotype originated in a woman of 80 years or more with acute or convalescent COVID-19. Sequences were obtained from peripheral blood. CDR3 coding DNA: TGTGCCAGCAGTCTTTTGACGCAGGGAGGGGGGACCCAGTACTTC. It encodes CASSLLTQGGGTQYF.